This passage covers 21 T cell receptor beta chains from one sample sequenced in a study of early T cells in non-severe SARS-CoV-2 infection. A single record per CDR3 protein comes from TCRdb applying MiXCR to the 5' RACE reads. The sample records roughly 100,000 distinct CDR3 sequences, about an eighth being singletons. Sequencing input: whole blood. All receptors come from an adult who was a healthcare worker with PCR-confirmed SARS-CoV-2 infection or an uninfected control (not recorded which).

This clonotype appeared a few times. The chain combines TRBV20-1 with TRBJ2-7; D is unresolved. V dropped 2 bases and J dropped 6 bases, with 11 bases sitting between them. From germline, CDR1 is DFQATT and CDR2 SNEGSKA (reference sequence). The CDR3 extends over 12 amino acids. CDR3 nucleotide sequence: TGCAGTGCTAGACTGGACGAGCGCGAGCAGTACTTC. It codes for CSARLDEREQYF.

This clonotype was counted between two and nine times. CDR3 sequence: CSAKTRTILAGGPPGEGEQYF. In DNA form, the CDR3 reads TGCAGTGCTAAGACACGCACCATACTAGCGGGAGGCCCCCCAGGAGAGGGCGAGCAGTACTTC. The chain carries TRBV20-1 and TRBJ2-7; 12 nucleotides align to TRBD2. Germline lookup yields CDR1 DFQATT and CDR2 SNEGSKA (reference sequence). There are 21 residues in the CDR3. V lost 4 bases to trimming and J lost 6 bases; unmatched junction nucleotides: 28.

This clonotype was counted between two and nine times. CDR3 amino acids: CASSRESRAQPQHF. In nucleotides, the CDR3 is TGTGCCAGCAGTCGTGAAAGCAGGGCACAGCCCCAGCATTTT. This chain links TRBV28 with TRBJ1-5, with D perhaps TRBD1 (5 bases). Germline V gene data show CDR1 as MDHEN and CDR2 as SYDVKM. Trimming took off 5 bases at V and 7 bases at J, with 15 bases between the two ends. The CDR3 totals 14 residues.

This clonotype was detected a few times. This sequence joins TRBV12-3 or TRBV12-4 and TRBJ1-6, with 9 bases identical to TRBD1. Trimming at V came to 5 bases and at J to 10 bases, leaving 9 bases not matched to a gene. CDR3 length equals 15 residues. CDR3 amino acids: CASSPLGQGWSPLHF. The CDR3 DNA sequence: TGTGCCAGCAGTCCTCTGGGACAGGGTTGGTCACCCCTCCACTTT.

This chain joins TRBV4-1 and TRBJ2-5; 8 bases align to TRBD2. The germline CDR1 and CDR2 sequences are MGHRA and YSYEKL. The CDR3 consists of 20 residues. The J segment lost 5 bases and the V segment lost 1 base, leaving 21 bases of the junction unmatched. In DNA form, the CDR3 reads TGCGCCAGCAGCCAAGGGGTAGCGGGAAGGAGAGCCGGATTAAAGGAGACCCAGTACTTC. It encodes CASSQGVAGRRAGLKETQYF.

There are many counts of this clonotype. The V call is TRBV12-3 or TRBV12-4, the J call TRBJ1-1; D unresolved. Trimming removed 4 bases at V and 6 bases at J, with 12 bases between. The length of the CDR3 is 13 residues. The CDR3 nucleotides read TGTGCCAGCAGTTCGAAGGGTTACTCTGAAGCTTTCTTT. This encodes CASSSKGYSEAFF.

This clonotype was counted many times. V usage is TRBV7-2 and J usage is TRBJ2-6; D might be TRBD1 or TRBD2, each matching 5 bases. This CDR3 region has 18 residues. V lost 5 bases to trimming and J lost 3 bases, with 20 bases between them. Germline assignment: CDR1 SGHTA and CDR2 FQGNSA. In DNA form, the CDR3 reads TGTGCCAGCAGCCCTGGGACGGGCGTCCCTCTTGGGGCCAACGTCCTGACTTTC. Protein sequence: CASSPGTGVPLGANVLTF.

This clonotype was observed at least ten times. The chain recombines TRBV7-8 with TRBJ1-5; the D gene is possibly TRBD1 (6 bases). V was clipped by 5 bases and J by 2 bases, with 10 bases between them. This CDR3 region has 14 residues. Germline V gene lookup returns CDR1 SGHVS and CDR2 FQNEAQ. CDR3 DNA sequence: TGTGCCAGCAGCGGGCGGACAGGCAATCAGCCCCAGCATTTT. Translating it yields CASSGRTGNQPQHF.

This clonotype has ten or more counts. The chain carries TRBV4-1 and TRBJ2-1, with D unclear. Trimming left V 3 bases short and J 6 bases short, with 15 bases between. This CDR3 comprises 15 residues. The germline V gene has CDR1 MGHRA and CDR2 YSYEKL. CDR3 nucleotide sequence: TGCGCCAGCAGCCATCCATTCCGGGCCCGCAATGAGCAGTTCTTC. Encoded protein: CASSHPFRARNEQFF.

In its sample, this clonotype was seen many times. V usage is TRBV7-9 and J usage is TRBJ2-5; D gene uncertain. The V end was cut by 3 bases, the J end by 1 base, with 3 bases between. Germline-derived CDR1 and CDR2 are SEHNR and FQNEAQ (reference sequence). The CDR3 has 12 residues. CDR3 sequence: CASSLTQETQYF. CDR3 coding DNA: TGTGCCAGCAGCTTGACCCAAGAGACCCAGTACTTC. The full variable domain, with the rest looked up from reference TRBV7-9 and TRBJ2-5, is DTGVSQNPRHKITKRGQNVTFRCDPISEHNRLYWYRQTLGQGPEFLTYFQNEAQLEKSRLLSDRFSAERPKGSFSTLEIQRTEQGDSAMYLCASSLTQETQYFGPGTRLLVL.

This clonotype came up a few times. The chain couples TRBV20-1 to TRBJ2-1; the D is unclear. Trimming took 2 bases from V and 4 from J, leaving 6 bases between them. This CDR3 is 12 amino acids long. Germline CDR1 DFQATT, CDR2 SNEGSKA (reference sequence). This CDR3 reads CSARTVYNEQFF. CDR3 DNA: TGCAGTGCTAGAACAGTTTACAATGAGCAGTTCTTC.

This clonotype was counted at least ten times. This sequence joins TRBV2 and TRBJ2-7; tentatively, D is TRBD1 (6 bases). Germline assignment: CDR1 SNHLY and CDR2 FYNNEI. CDR3 length: 12 residues. The V gene lost 7 bases and the J gene lost 6 bases, with 13 bases spanning the gap. CDR3 nucleotide sequence: TGTGCCAGCAAGGGGGAGCTACCCGAGCAGTACTTC. Translated, it gives CASKGELPEQYF. Full variable domain (outside the CDR3, taken from reference TRBV2 and TRBJ2-7): EPEVTQTPSHQVTQMGQEVILRCVPISNHLYFYWYRQILGQKVEFLVSFYNNEISEKSEIFDDQFSVERPDGSNFTLKIRSTKLEDSAMYFCASKGELPEQYFGPGTRLTVT.

This clonotype was recorded at least ten times. This chain connects TRBV2 to TRBJ2-7; the D gene is possibly TRBD1 (6 bases). Germline lookup yields CDR1 SNHLY and CDR2 FYNNEI. The CDR3 totals 14 residues. V dropped 4 bases and J dropped 6 bases, with 16 bases sitting between them. CDR3 sequence reads: CASSVVRGLSEQYF. In DNA, the CDR3 is TGTGCCAGCAGTGTTGTCAGGGGTCTTTCCGAGCAGTACTTC.

This clonotype showed up many times. This chain connects TRBV4-1 to TRBJ1-4; D ambiguous. Between the trimmed V and J ends, which lost 1 base and 0 bases, there was a span of 15 bases. CDR1 and CDR2 from the germline V gene are MGHRA and YSYEKL. The CDR3 is made up of 18 amino acids. DNA of the CDR3: TGCGCCAGCAGCCAAGTTACGAGGCAGGTTGCAACTAATGAAAAACTGTTTTTT. This codes for CASSQVTRQVATNEKLFF.

On this clonotype itself: This may be a read error: a much more frequent sequence differs by one nucleotide. The V and J genes are TRBV5-5 and TRBJ1-1; D perhaps matches TRBD1 (6 bases). The CDR3 sequence is 15 residues long. Per germline, CDR1 SGHKS and CDR2 YYEKEE (reference sequence). CDR3 sequence (DNA): TGTGCCAGCAGCGCAGGACAGCTCATAAACACTGAAGTTTTCTTT. Translated: CASSAGQLINTEVFF.

CDR3 in DNA: TGCAGCGTCTCCTTGGGACCCTCCTACAATGAGCAGTTCTTC. It yields the protein CSVSLGPSYNEQFF. V is TRBV29-1 and J is TRBJ2-1, with D possibly called TRBD1 or TRBD2 (5 bases each). V was pared by 6 bases and J by 0 bases, with 12 bases between. The CDR3 runs 14 residues. Germline V gives CDR1 SQVTM, CDR2 ANQGSEA.

This clonotype was detected only once. V gene TRBV11-2 combines with J gene TRBJ2-7; TRBD2 agrees at 9 bases. With V trimmed by 4 bases and J by 4 bases, 5 bases remained unmatched. The V gene's germline CDR1 is SGHAT and CDR2 FQNNGV. The CDR3 length is 14 residues. This CDR3 is CASSSSGKGYEQYF. The CDR3 bases are TGTGCCAGCAGCTCTAGCGGGAAGGGATACGAGCAGTACTTC.

This chain uses TRBV6-5 with TRBJ1-1, with a tentative D call TRBD1 (5 bases). With 4 bases removed from V and 1 base from J, the gap between germline ends came to 13 bases. From germline, CDR1 is MNHEY and CDR2 SVGAGI. The CDR3 consists of 15 residues. The CDR3 region has the DNA TGTGCCAGCAGTTCTTTTGGACACCCGAACACTGAAGCTTTCTTT. The encoded protein is CASSSFGHPNTEAFF.

As for this clonotype: A junction boundary mismatches the germline segment, possibly from a read error. The chain links TRBV2 to TRBJ1-2, with D maybe TRBD1 (5 bases). CDR1 and CDR2 (germline): SNHLY, FYNNEI. The CDR3 runs to 14 residues. The CDR3 spells CASSGNAQDRGKVF. Written as DNA, the CDR3 is TGTGCCAGCAGCGGAAATGCACAGGATAGGGGCAAAGTCTTC.

This chain uses TRBV29-1 with TRBJ2-1, with TRBD2 identical over 11 bases. V lost 7 bases to trimming and J lost 10 bases; unmatched junction nucleotides: 3. This CDR3 region has 11 residues. Germline lookup yields CDR1 SQVTM and CDR2 ANQGSEA. The CDR3 reads CSGRTSGEQFF. The DNA for the CDR3 is TGCAGCGGACGGACTAGCGGGGAGCAGTTCTTC.

The V and J genes are TRBV6-2 or TRBV6-3 and TRBJ1-1, with no clear D. Trimming took off 4 bases at V and 5 bases at J, with 11 bases between the two ends. The CDR3 loop spans 13 amino acids. Germline assignment: CDR1 MNHEY and CDR2 SVGEGT. CDR3 sequence (DNA): TGTGCCAGCAGTTTAAGATGGGGAACTGAAGCTTTCTTT. Encoded protein: CASSLRWGTEAFF.